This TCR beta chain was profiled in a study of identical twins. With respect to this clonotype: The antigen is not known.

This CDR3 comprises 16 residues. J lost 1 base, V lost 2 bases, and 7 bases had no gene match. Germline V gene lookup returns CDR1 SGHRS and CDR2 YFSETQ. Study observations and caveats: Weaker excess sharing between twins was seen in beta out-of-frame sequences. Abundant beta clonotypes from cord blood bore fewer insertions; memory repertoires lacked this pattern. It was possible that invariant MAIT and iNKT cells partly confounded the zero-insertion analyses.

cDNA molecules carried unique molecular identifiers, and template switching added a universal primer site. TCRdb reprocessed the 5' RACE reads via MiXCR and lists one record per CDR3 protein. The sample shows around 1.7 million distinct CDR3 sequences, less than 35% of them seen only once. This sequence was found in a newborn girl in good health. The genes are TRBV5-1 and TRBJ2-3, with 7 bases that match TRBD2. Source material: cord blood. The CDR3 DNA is TGCGCCAGCAGCTTAGGGAGGGCGGTAGGCACAGATACGCAGTATTTT. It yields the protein CASSLGRAVGTDTQYF.